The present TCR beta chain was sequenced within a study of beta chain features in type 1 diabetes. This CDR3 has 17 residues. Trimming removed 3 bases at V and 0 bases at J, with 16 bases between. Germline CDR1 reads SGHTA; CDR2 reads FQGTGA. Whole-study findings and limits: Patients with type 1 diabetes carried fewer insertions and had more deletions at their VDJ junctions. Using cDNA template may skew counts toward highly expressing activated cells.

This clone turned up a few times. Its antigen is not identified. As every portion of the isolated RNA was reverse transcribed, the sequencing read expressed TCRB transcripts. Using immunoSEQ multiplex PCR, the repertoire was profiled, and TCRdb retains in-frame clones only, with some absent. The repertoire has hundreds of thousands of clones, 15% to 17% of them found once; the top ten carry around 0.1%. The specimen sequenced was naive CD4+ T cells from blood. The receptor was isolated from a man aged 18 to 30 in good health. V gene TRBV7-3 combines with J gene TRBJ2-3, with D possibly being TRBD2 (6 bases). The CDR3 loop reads CASSFGAGRSSTDTQYF. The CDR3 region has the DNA TGTGCCAGCAGCTTCGGCGCGGGGCGATCTAGCACAGATACGCAGTATTTT.